This T cell receptor beta chain was observed in a study of Graves' ophthalmopathy and Graves' hyperthyroidism. Ophthalmopathy was moderately-to-severely active, CAS at least 3, NOSPECS at least 4, lasting under 3 months. Other autoimmune diseases, uncontrolled infections, pregnancy and lactation each led to patient exclusion. V was trimmed by 6 bases and J by 0 bases, leaving 10 bases between them. CDR1 and CDR2 from the germline V gene are KGHDR and SFDVKD. This CDR3 has 14 residues. This clonotype appeared many times. Its antigen is still unknown. RNA transcripts provided the template for amplifying TCR beta CDR3 regions. HTBI-primed RT-PCR formed the first round, and a multiplex PCR formed the second. In TCRdb, the multiplex PCR reads were re-called with MiXCR into one record per CDR3 protein. Of 240,000 or so distinct CDR3 sequences listed, less than 55% are singletons. Findings of the study overall: The blood repertoire also included most expanded thyroid clonotypes above 0.001 frequency. The model predicted progression of ophthalmopathy with a sensitivity of 60% to 71%, and its specificity was 72.22%.

V usage is TRBV24-1 and J usage is TRBJ1-1; D is unresolved. This sequence originates from an adult man with Graves' ophthalmopathy. Sequenced material: peripheral blood. CDR3 coding DNA: TGTGCCACCAGTAAGGGTGGTCTGAACACTGAAGCTTTCTTT. This translates into CATSKGGLNTEAFF.